Listed below are T cell receptor beta chains from one sample, sequenced in a study of regulatory T cells in long-lasting Graves disease. TCRdb re-called the multiplex PCR reads through MiXCR, storing one row per CDR3 protein. The table lists a few hundred thousand distinct CDR3 sequences, more than 20% of them singletons. The sequencing here drew on peripheral blood mononuclear cells (PBMCs), taken when the disease was refractory, from a patient treated with antithyroid drugs. These receptors were collected from a woman in her 40s with Graves disease. CDR3s include the opening cysteine and the closing phenylalanine or tryptophan. D genes are given only for firm matches. Clone size is given for some rows only: seen once, a few or many times, or a class if the clone is expanded.

size	D	J	length	V	DNA	CDR3
many	.	TRBJ1-6	13	TRBV11-1	TGTGCCAGCAGTGTGACCCGTAATTCACCCCTCCACTTT	CASSVTRNSPLHF
.	.	TRBJ2-7	13	TRBV19	TGTGCCAGTGGGGCAGCCATCTCCTACGAGCAGTACTTC	CASGAAISYEQYF
few	TRBD1	TRBJ1-1	15	TRBV28	TGTGCCAGCAGTCCACGACAGGGGATGAACACTGAAGCTTTCTTT	CASSPRQGMNTEAFF
.	.	TRBJ2-1	18	TRBV6-1	TGTGCCAGCAGTCACCCTGATGTCAGGGGAGAGTCCTACAATGAGCAGTTCTTC	CASSHPDVRGESYNEQFF
few	.	TRBJ1-3	16	TRBV11-2	TGTGCCAGCAGCTTACTCTCACCCAACTCTGGAAACACCATATATTTT	CASSLLSPNSGNTIYF
few	.	TRBJ1-5	16	TRBV15	TGTGCCACCAGAGCTACCGGGTTCCGCTTGAATCAGCCCCAGCATTTT	CATRATGFRLNQPQHF
few	.	TRBJ2-4	15	TRBV14	TGTGCCAGCAGCCAGGGACGGAATACCAAAAACATTCAGTACTTC	CASSQGRNTKNIQYF
.	.	TRBJ1-1	11	TRBV4-1	TGCGCCAGCAGCCAAGATTTGAAAGCTTTCTTT	CASSQDLKAFF
.	TRBD1	TRBJ1-6	15	TRBV19	TGTGCCAGTACTCCGGGGACAGGGGGAAGTTCACCCCTCCACTTT	CASTPGTGGSSPLHF
.	TRBD1	TRBJ1-1	16	TRBV9	TGTGCCAGCAACCCGCCACGTGGGACAGGTAACACTGAAGCTTTCTTT	CASNPPRGTGNTEAFF
.	.	TRBJ1-3	15	TRBV11-2	TGTGCCAGCAGCTTAGGGCCGTACTCTGGAAACACCATATATTTT	CASSLGPYSGNTIYF
many	TRBD2	TRBJ2-5	15	TRBV12-3/TRBV12-4	TGTGCCAGCAGTTTGGTAGCGGGAGGCGGGGAGACCCAGTACTTC	CASSLVAGGGETQYF
once	.	TRBJ1-1	13	TRBV19	TGTGCCAGTAATCCAGGAACGAACACTGAAGCTTTCTTT	CASNPGTNTEAFF
many	.	TRBJ2-2	15	TRBV10-3	TGTGCCATCAGTGAGTGGGACCAACGTACCGGGGAGCTGTTTTTT	CAISEWDQRTGELFF
few	.	TRBJ2-7	15	TRBV27	TGTGCCAGCAGCCTAGGACAGACGAATTACTACGAGCAGTACTTC	CASSLGQTNYYEQYF
many	.	TRBJ2-7	13	TRBV2	TGTGCCAGCAGTGGCGCCAGGGCGTACGAGCAGTACTTC	CASSGARAYEQYF
many	TRBD2	TRBJ2-2	14	TRBV2	TGTGCCAGCGGATCTAGCGGAGGATTCGGGGAGCTGTTTTTT	CASGSSGGFGELFF
many	.	TRBJ1-2	14	TRBV28	TGTGCCAGCAGTTTATGGAGGGGGGAGTGGGGCTACACCTTC	CASSLWRGEWGYTF
.	TRBD1	TRBJ1-5	15	TRBV20-1	TGCAGTGCTAGGGCCAGGGGGACTAGCAATCAGCCCCAGCATTTT	CSARARGTSNQPQHF
.	.	TRBJ1-5	15	TRBV20-1	TGCAGTGCTGGCCTTCGACACCGTAGCAATCAGCCCCAGCATTTT	CSAGLRHRSNQPQHF
.	.	TRBJ2-5	15	TRBV5-1	TGCGCCAGCACACTTCCTACCACGGGCCAAGAGACCCAGTACTTC	CASTLPTTGQETQYF
.	TRBD1	TRBJ1-1	15	TRBV15	TGTGCCACCAGCAAATACAGGGGGCAGGGCGCTGAAGCTTTCTTT	CATSKYRGQGAEAFF
.	.	TRBJ2-1	19	TRBV6-5	TGTGCCAGCAGTTCCCGCACGTCGCTAAGTACCCATTACTACAATGAGCAGTTCTTC	CASSSRTSLSTHYYNEQFF
.	TRBD2	TRBJ2-7	14	TRBV19	TGTGCCAGTAGTGGGGTGGGACTAGCATCCGAGCAGTACTTC	CASSGVGLASEQYF
many	.	TRBJ2-7	15	TRBV27	TGTGCCAGCAGTTCAAGGCAGGTGAGCTCCTACGAGCAGTACTTC	CASSSRQVSSYEQYF
few	.	TRBJ1-1	13	TRBV19	TGTGCCAGTAGTTTCGCCGTGAACACTGAAGCTTTCTTT	CASSFAVNTEAFF
many	.	TRBJ2-2	16	TRBV7-8	TGTGCCAGCAGCTTAGTAGGGTCCGTTGCCACCGGGGAGCTGTTTTTT	CASSLVGSVATGELFF
few	TRBD2	TRBJ2-5	20	TRBV6-2/TRBV6-3	TGTGCCAGCAGTTACTCGGGAGGTGCGGGAGGGCCAAGGTACCAAGAGACCCAGTACTTC	CASSYSGGAGGPRYQETQYF
once	.	TRBJ1-1	14	TRBV7-9	TGTGCCAGCAGCTTTGTAGGATTAAACACTGAAGCTTTCTTT	CASSFVGLNTEAFF
many	.	TRBJ2-5	13	TRBV11-3	TGTGCCAGCAGCCGAACCCCGTTTGAGACCCAGTACTTC	CASSRTPFETQYF
.	.	TRBJ2-5	18	TRBV19	TGTGCCAGTAGTATAGGGTTGGGCTCCCGGAATCCACAGGAGACCCAGTACTTC	CASSIGLGSRNPQETQYF
many	.	TRBJ2-2	13	TRBV12-3/TRBV12-4	TGTGCCAGCAAAACTAGCTGGGCCGGGGAGCTGTTTTTT	CASKTSWAGELFF
few	TRBD2	TRBJ2-3	18	TRBV2	TGTGCCAGCAGTAGCCTCGTCCACCGTAGCGGGAGCACAGATACGCAGTATTTT	CASSSLVHRSGSTDTQYF
many	.	TRBJ2-2	14	TRBV2	TGTGCCAGCAGTGGTCAGCCGAACACCGGGGAGCTGTTTTTT	CASSGQPNTGELFF
many	TRBD2	TRBJ2-7	16	TRBV28	TGTGCCACCCGGGGGGGACTAGCGCAGAGCTCCTACGAGCAGTACTTC	CATRGGLAQSSYEQYF
.	.	TRBJ1-1	16	TRBV5-1	TGCGCCAGCAGCTTGGTCCCAGGGCTGACGAACACTGAAGCTTTCTTT	CASSLVPGLTNTEAFF
few	TRBD1	TRBJ2-7	13	TRBV10-3	TGTGCCATCGGGACAGGGGGTTCCTACGAGCAGTACTTC	CAIGTGGSYEQYF